A single sample is the source of the 3 T cell receptor beta chains below, sequenced in a study of PD-1 blockade in classical Hodgkin lymphoma. Sequenced by immunoSEQ multiplex PCR; TCRdb stores in-frame clones only, minus some. The table includes tens of thousands of clones, roughly 88% detected once. Time point described: newly diagnosed, previously untreated cHL patient sample. Specimen: peripheral blood mononuclear cells (PBMCs). The receptors here all came from a human donor with classical Hodgkin lymphoma.

The chain couples TRBV7-8 to TRBJ2-1; D perhaps matches TRBD2 (5 bases). The CDR3 totals 19 residues. V shed 1 base and J shed 8 bases, with 27 bases lying between them. Germline-derived CDR1 and CDR2 are SGHVS and FQNEAQ. CDR3 residues: CASSLVPWPGRGPQDEQFF. CDR3 DNA sequence: TGTGCCAGCAGCTTAGTACCGTGGCCGGGCAGAGGGCCTCAAGATGAGCAGTTCTTC.

The rearrangement links TRBV19 to TRBJ2-1; D might be TRBD1 (6 bases). V was cut by 4 bases and J by 6 bases, with 22 bases left in between. CDR3 length equals 17 residues. CDR1 and CDR2 (germline): LNHDA, SQIVND (reference sequence). CDR3 sequence (DNA): TGTGCCAGTAGTAAGCAGTTCACAGGGAGTTTAGGCAATGAGCAGTTCTTC. This gives the protein CASSKQFTGSLGNEQFF.

J is TRBJ2-3 and V is TRBV5-1, with 8 bases matching TRBD2. The CDR3 contains 14 residues. From germline, CDR1 is SGHRS and CDR2 YFSETQ. J gave up 5 bases and V 6 bases, and 8 bases lay outside the gene matches. The CDR3 DNA reads as TGCGCCAGCACCCGTAGCGGGATGGGAGATACGCAGTATTTT. It translates to CASTRSGMGDTQYF.